The clone carrying this T cell receptor (beta chain) showed up just a few times. Investigators amplified TCR beta CDR3 regions from RNA transcripts. After a first-round RT-PCR with HTBI primers, a second-round multiplex PCR was run. A single record per CDR3 protein comes from TCRdb applying MiXCR to the multiplex PCR reads. The table lists some 350,000 distinct CDR3 sequences, 17% of them singletons. This record belongs to a study of Graves' ophthalmopathy and Graves' hyperthyroidism. The sequence was collected from an adult woman with stable Graves' hyperthyroidism. Sequencing input: peripheral blood.

The CDR3 nucleotides read TGCGCCAGCAGCCAGGCCGGGACTGGCGGCCAAGAGACCCAGTACTTC. This codes for CASSQAGTGGQETQYF. This chain links TRBV4-1 with TRBJ2-5; maybe TRBD2 (6 bases). The CDR3 is 16 amino acids. Germline V gene lookup returns CDR1 MGHRA and CDR2 YSYEKL. Deletions cut 3 bases from V and 1 base from J, with 15 bases between.